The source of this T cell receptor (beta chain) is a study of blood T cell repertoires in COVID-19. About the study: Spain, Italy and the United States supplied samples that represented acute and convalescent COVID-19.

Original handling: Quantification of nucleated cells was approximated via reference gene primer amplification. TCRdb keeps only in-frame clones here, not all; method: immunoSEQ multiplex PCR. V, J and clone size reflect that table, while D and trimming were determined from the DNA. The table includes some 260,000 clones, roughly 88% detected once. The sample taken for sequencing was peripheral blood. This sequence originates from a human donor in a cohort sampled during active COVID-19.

This chain's CDR3 is CASSQGGQGPRYEQYF. CDR3 coding DNA: TGTGCCAGCAGCCAAGGGGGGCAGGGACCCCGCTACGAGCAGTACTTC. The gene calls are TRBV3-1 (or the pseudogene TRBV3-2) and TRBJ2-7, with D perhaps matching TRBD1 (6 bases). Looked up from germline, CDR1 is LGHDT and CDR2 is YNNKEL (reference sequence). With 1 base removed from V and 3 bases from J, the gap between germline ends came to 16 bases. The CDR3 is 16 residues long.